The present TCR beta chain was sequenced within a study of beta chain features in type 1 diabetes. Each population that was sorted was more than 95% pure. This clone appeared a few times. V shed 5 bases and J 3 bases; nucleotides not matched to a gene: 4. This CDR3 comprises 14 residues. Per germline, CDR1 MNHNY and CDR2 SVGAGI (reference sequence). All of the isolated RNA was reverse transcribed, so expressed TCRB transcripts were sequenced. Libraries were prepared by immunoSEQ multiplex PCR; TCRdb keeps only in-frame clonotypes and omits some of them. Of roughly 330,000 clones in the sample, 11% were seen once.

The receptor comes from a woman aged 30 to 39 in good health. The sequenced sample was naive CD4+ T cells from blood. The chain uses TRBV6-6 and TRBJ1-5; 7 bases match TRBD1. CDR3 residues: CASSRTGDNQPQHF. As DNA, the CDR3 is TGTGCCAGCAGTCGAACAGGGGACAATCAGCCCCAGCATTTT.